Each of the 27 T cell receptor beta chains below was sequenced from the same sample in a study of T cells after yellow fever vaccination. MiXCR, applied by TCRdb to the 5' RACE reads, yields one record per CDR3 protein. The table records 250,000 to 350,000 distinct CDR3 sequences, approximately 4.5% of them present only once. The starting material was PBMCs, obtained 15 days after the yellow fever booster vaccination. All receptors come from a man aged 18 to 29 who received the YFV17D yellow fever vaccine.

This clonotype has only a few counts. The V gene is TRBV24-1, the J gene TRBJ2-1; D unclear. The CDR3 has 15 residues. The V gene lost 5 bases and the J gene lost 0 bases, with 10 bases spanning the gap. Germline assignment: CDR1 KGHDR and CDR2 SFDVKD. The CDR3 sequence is CATSAAGPSYNEQFF. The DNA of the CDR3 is TGTGCCACCAGTGCGGCAGGACCCTCCTACAATGAGCAGTTCTTC.

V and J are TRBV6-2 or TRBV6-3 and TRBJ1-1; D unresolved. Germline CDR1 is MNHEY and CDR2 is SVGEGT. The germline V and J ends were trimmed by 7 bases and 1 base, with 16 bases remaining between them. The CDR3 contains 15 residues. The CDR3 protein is CASTRPGSRNTEAFF. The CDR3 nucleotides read TGTGCCAGCACTAGACCGGGGTCGAGGAACACTGAAGCTTTCTTT.

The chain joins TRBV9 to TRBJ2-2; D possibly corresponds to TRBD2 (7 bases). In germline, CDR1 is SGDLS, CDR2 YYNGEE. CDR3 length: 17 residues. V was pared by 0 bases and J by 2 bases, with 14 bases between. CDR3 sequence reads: CASSVAPGGGNTGELFF. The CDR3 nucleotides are TGTGCCAGCAGCGTAGCTCCGGGGGGCGGTAACACCGGGGAGCTGTTTTTT.

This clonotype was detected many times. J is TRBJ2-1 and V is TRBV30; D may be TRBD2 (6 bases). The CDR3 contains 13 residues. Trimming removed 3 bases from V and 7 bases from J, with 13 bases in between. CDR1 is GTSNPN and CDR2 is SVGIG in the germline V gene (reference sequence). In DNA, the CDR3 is TGTGCCTGGAGGGAGGGTGGGAGGAATGAGCAGTTCTTC. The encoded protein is CAWREGGRNEQFF.

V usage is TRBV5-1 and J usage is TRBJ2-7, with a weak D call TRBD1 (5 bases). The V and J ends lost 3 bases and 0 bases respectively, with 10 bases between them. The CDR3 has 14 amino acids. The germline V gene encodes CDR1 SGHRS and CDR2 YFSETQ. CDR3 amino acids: CASSSDINSYEQYF. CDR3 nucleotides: TGCGCCAGCAGCTCGGACATAAACTCCTACGAGCAGTACTTC.

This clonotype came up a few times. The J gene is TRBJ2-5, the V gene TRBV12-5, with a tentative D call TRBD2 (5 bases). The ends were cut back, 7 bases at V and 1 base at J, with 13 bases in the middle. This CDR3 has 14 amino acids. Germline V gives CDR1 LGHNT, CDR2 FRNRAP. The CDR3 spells CASAEGLIQETQYF. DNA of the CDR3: TGTGCTAGTGCCGAAGGACTGATCCAAGAGACCCAGTACTTC. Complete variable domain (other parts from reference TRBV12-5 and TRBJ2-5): DARVTQTPRHKVTEMGQEVTMRCQPILGHNTVFWYRQTMMQGLELLAYFRNRAPLDDSGMPKDRFSAEMPDATLATLKIQPSEPRDSAVYFCASAEGLIQETQYFGPGTRLLVL.

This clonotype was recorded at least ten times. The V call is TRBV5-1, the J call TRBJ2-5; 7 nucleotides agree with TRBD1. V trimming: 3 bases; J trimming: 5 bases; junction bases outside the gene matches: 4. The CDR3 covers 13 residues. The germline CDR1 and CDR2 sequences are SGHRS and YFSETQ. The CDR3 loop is CASSSTGPETQYF. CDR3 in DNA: TGCGCCAGCAGCTCGACAGGGCCGGAGACCCAGTACTTC.

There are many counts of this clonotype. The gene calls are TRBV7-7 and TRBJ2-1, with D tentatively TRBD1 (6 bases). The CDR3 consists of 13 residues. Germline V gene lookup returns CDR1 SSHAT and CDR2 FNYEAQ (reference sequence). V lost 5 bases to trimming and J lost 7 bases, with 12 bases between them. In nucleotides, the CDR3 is TGTGCCAGCAGCAGTCAGGGGAAGAATGAGCAGTTCTTC. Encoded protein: CASSSQGKNEQFF.

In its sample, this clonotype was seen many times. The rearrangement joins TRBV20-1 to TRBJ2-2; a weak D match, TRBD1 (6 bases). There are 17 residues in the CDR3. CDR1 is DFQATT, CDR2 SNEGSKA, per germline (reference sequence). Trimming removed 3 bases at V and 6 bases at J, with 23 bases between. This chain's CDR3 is CSARGVLRGNSAGELFF. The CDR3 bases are TGCAGTGCTAGGGGCGTTCTCAGGGGCAATTCAGCCGGGGAGCTGTTTTTT.

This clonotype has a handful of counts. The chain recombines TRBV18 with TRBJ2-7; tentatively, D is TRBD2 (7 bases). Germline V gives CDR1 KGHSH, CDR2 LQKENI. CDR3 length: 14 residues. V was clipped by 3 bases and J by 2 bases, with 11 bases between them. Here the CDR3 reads CASSPAGATYEQYF. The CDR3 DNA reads TGTGCCAGCTCACCGGCGGGGGCCACCTACGAGCAGTACTTC.

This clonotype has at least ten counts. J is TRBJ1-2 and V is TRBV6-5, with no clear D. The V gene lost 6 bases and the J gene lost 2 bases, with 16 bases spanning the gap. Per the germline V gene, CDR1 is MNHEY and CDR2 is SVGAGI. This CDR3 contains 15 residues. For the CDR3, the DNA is TGTGCCAGCAGCTTGACTACGGGAACCAACTATGGCTACACCTTC. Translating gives CASSLTTGTNYGYTF.

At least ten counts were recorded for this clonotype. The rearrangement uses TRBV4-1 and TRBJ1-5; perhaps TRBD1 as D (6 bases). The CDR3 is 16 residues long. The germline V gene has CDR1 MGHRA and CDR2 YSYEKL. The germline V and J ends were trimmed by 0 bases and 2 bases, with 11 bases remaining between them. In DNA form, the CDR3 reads TGCGCCAGCAGCCAAGAAAGGGCAGGGGGCAATCAGCCCCAGCATTTT. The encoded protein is CASSQERAGGNQPQHF.

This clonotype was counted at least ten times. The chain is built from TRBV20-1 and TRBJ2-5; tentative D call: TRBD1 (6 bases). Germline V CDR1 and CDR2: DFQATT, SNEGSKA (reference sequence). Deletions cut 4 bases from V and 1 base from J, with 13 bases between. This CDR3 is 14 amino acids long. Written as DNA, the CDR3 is TGCAGTGCTACGCACTGGGACACCCAAGAGACCCAGTACTTC. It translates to CSATHWDTQETQYF.

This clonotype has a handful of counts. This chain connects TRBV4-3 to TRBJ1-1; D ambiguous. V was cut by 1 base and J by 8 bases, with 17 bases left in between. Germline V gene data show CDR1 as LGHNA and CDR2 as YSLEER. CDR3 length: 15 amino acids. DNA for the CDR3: TGCGCCAGCAGCCAAGGCCCCCGTGGTGAAACAGAAGCTTTCTTT. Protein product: CASSQGPRGETEAFF.

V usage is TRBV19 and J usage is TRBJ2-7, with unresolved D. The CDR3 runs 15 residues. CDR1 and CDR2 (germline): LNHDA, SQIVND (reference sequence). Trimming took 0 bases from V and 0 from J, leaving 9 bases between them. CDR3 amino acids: CASSIDHKGSYEQYF. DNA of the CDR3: TGTGCCAGTAGTATAGATCATAAGGGCTCCTACGAGCAGTACTTC.

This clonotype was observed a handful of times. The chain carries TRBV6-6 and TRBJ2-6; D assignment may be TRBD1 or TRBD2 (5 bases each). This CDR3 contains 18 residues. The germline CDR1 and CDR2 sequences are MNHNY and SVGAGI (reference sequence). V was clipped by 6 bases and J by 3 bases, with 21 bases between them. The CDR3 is CASSPRAGAGRGANVLTF. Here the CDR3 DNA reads TGTGCCAGCAGCCCCAGGGCGGGTGCGGGCCGTGGGGCCAACGTCCTGACTTTC.

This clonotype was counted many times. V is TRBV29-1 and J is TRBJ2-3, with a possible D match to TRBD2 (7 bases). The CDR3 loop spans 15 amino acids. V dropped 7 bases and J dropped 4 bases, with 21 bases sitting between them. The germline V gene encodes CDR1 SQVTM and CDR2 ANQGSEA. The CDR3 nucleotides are TGCAGCGCCGAGTTTGGGGGGGCCAGGTCAGATACGCAGTATTTT. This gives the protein CSAEFGGARSDTQYF.

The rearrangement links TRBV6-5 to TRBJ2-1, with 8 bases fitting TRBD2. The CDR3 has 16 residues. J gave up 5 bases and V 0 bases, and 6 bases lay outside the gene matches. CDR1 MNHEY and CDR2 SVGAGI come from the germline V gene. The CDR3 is CASSYSASGGDNEQFF. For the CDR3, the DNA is TGTGCCAGCAGTTACTCGGCGAGCGGGGGAGACAATGAGCAGTTCTTC.

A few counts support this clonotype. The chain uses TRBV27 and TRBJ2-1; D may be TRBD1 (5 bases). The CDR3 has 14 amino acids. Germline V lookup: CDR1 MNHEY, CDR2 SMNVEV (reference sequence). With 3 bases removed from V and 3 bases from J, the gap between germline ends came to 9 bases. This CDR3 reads CASSLTAYYNEQFF. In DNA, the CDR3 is TGTGCCAGCAGTTTGACAGCCTACTACAATGAGCAGTTCTTC.

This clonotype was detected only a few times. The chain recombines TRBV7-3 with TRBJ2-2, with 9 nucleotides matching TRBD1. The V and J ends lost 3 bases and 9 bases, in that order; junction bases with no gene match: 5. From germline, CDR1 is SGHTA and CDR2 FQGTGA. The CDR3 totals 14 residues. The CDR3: CASSFGTGIRELFF. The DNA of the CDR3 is TGTGCCAGCAGCTTCGGGACAGGGATCCGGGAGCTGTTTTTT.

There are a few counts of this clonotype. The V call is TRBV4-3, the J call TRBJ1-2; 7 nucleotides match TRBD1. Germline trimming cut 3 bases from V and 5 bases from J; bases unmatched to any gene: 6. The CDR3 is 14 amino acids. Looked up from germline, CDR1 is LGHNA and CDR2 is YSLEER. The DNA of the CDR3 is TGCGCCAGCAGCCATAGACAGGGTACATATGGCTACACCTTC. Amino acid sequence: CASSHRQGTYGYTF.

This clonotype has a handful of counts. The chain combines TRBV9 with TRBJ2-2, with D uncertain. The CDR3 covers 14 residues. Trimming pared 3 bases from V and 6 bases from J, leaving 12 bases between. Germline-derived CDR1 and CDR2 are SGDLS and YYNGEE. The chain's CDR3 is CASSEWVDPGELFF. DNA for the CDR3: TGTGCCAGCAGCGAATGGGTGGACCCCGGGGAGCTGTTTTTT.

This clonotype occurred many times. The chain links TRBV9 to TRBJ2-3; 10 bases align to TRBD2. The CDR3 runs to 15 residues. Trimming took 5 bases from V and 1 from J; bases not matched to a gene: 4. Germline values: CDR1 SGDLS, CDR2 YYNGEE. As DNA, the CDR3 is TGTGCCAGCAGTACTAGCGGGGTGGGCACAGATACGCAGTATTTT. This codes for CASSTSGVGTDTQYF.

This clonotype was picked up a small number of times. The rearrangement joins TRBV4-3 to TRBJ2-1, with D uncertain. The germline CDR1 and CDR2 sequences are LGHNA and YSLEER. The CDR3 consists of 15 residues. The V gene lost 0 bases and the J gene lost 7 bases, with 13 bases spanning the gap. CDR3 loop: CASSQDRVLGNEQFF. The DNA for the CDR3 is TGCGCCAGCAGCCAAGACCGGGTCCTTGGGAATGAGCAGTTCTTC.

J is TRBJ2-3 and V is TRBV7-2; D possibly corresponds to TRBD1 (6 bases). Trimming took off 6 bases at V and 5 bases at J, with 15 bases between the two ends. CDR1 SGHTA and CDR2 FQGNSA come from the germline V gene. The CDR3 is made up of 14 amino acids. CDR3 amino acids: CASRLRGFGDTQYF. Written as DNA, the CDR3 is TGTGCCAGCAGATTAAGGGGGTTTGGAGATACGCAGTATTTT.

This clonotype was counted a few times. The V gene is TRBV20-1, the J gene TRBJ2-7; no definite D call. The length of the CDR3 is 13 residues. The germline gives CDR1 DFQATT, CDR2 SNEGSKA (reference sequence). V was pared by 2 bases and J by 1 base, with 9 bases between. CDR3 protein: CSARREDSYEQYF. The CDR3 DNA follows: TGCAGTGCTAGAAGGGAAGATTCCTACGAGCAGTACTTC.

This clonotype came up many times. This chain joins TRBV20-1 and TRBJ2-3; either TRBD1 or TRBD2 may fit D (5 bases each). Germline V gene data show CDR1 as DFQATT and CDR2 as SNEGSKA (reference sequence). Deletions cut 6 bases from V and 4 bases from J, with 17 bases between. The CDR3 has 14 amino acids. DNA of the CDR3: TGCAGTGCCCGGGGCCCGAAAACTGCAGATACGCAGTATTTT. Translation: CSARGPKTADTQYF.